Below are 28 T cell receptor beta chains sequenced from a single sample in a study of beta chain features in type 1 diabetes. Reverse transcription of all isolated RNA meant that expressed TCRB transcripts were sequenced. Clones were sequenced by immunoSEQ multiplex PCR, and TCRdb holds only the in-frame ones, with some missing. Of hundreds of thousands of clones listed, over 25% are singletons. The sequencing input was naive CD4+ T cells from blood. The receptor source for this set is a man in his late teens or twenties in good health.

This chain uses TRBV11-1 with TRBJ2-5; D is ambiguous. This CDR3 has 13 amino acids. V lost 5 bases to trimming and J lost 5 bases, with 12 bases between them. Germline V gives CDR1 SGHAT, CDR2 FQDESV (reference sequence). CDR3 DNA: TGTGCCAGCAGCGTATTTGGGCTGGAGACCCAGTACTTC. Residues: CASSVFGLETQYF. Full variable domain (outside the CDR3, taken from reference TRBV11-1 and TRBJ2-5): EAEVAQSPRYKITEKSQAVAFWCDPISGHATLYWYRQILGQGPELLVQFQDESVVDDSQLPKDRFSAERLKGVDSTLKIQPAELGDSAMYLCASSVFGLETQYFGPGTRLLVL.

This clone has just a few counts. The V and J genes are TRBV5-4 and TRBJ2-3; a possible D gene is TRBD2 (5 bases). There are 16 residues in the CDR3. Germline V CDR1 and CDR2: SGHNT, YYREEE (reference sequence). The V and J ends lost 0 bases and 2 bases respectively, with 13 bases between them. The CDR3 spells CASSLGERRTTDTQYF. The CDR3, as DNA: TGTGCCAGCAGCTTGGGCGAGCGGCGGACCACAGATACGCAGTATTTT.

The CDR3 DNA sequence: TGTGCCAGCAGCGTAGACACGGCAACTAGCGGGAGACCATGGGAGCAGTTCTTC. Amino acid sequence: CASSVDTATSGRPWEQFF. V gene TRBV9 combines with J gene TRBJ2-1; 11 bases line up with TRBD2. Trimming removed 0 bases from V and 10 bases from J; junction bases left unmatched: 15. Per the germline V gene, CDR1 is SGDLS and CDR2 is YYNGEE. This CDR3 is 18 amino acids long.

This clone has more than one count but fewer than ten. This chain connects TRBV5-1 to TRBJ2-1; 14 bases fit TRBD2. The CDR3 consists of 21 residues. V lost 5 bases, J lost 0 bases, and 16 bases stayed unmatched. Germline values: CDR1 SGHRS, CDR2 YFSETQ. The CDR3 reads CASRPGQLRGTSGSSYNEQFF. DNA of the CDR3: TGCGCCAGCAGGCCCGGACAGCTCCGCGGGACTAGCGGGAGCTCCTACAATGAGCAGTTCTTC.

This clone appeared once. The rearrangement links TRBV4-3 to TRBJ1-4; D is perhaps TRBD1 (5 bases). Trimming removed 0 bases from V and 0 bases from J, with 11 bases in between. Germline-derived CDR1 and CDR2 are LGHNA and YSLEER. This CDR3 has 17 residues. The CDR3 spells CASSQDRGGATNEKLFF. CDR3 sequence (DNA): TGCGCCAGCAGCCAAGATCGGGGCGGTGCAACTAATGAAAAACTGTTTTTT.

The CDR3 coding sequence is TGTGCCTGGACTCTCCTTGGCGCGGATACGCAGTATTTT. This sequence encodes CAWTLLGADTQYF. This rearrangement joins TRBV30 to TRBJ2-3; D call uncertain. Germline V gives CDR1 GTSNPN, CDR2 SVGIG (reference sequence). This CDR3 has 13 amino acids. The V end was cut by 4 bases, the J end by 6 bases, with 14 bases between.

The chain is built from TRBV5-1 and TRBJ1-4, with 9 positions matching TRBD1. The CDR3 has 15 amino acids. Germline V CDR1 and CDR2: SGHRS, YFSETQ. The ends lost 7 bases at V and 5 bases at J; junction bases unmatched: 9. CDR3 nucleotide sequence: TGCGCCAGCTCCCTGACCGGGACAGGGAATGAAAAACTGTTTTTT. Protein product: CASSLTGTGNEKLFF. The entire variable domain, with the rest obtained from reference TRBV5-1 and TRBJ1-4, is as follows: KAGVTQTPRYLIKTRGQQVTLSCSPISGHRSVSWYQQTPGQGLQFLFEYFSETQRNKGNFPGRFSGRQFSNSRSEMNVSTLELGDSALYLCASSLTGTGNEKLFFGSGTQLSVL.

This clone has a handful of counts. V gene TRBV29-1 combines with J gene TRBJ2-7; D might be TRBD1 (5 bases). The V gene's germline CDR1 is SQVTM and CDR2 ANQGSEA. There are 12 residues in the CDR3. V lost 7 bases to trimming and J lost 2 bases, with 12 bases between them. This CDR3 is CSAARVPYEQYF. In DNA form, the CDR3 reads TGCAGCGCCGCCAGGGTCCCCTACGAGCAGTACTTC.

DNA of the CDR3: TGTGCCAGCACACGGGCCCCTGGGGCCAACGTCCTGACTTTC. Translation gives CASTRAPGANVLTF. The rearrangement joins TRBV28 to TRBJ2-6, with D hard to call. The CDR3 is made up of 14 amino acids. Trimming removed 7 bases at V and 2 bases at J, with 9 bases between. Germline V lookup: CDR1 MDHEN, CDR2 SYDVKM.

This clone has just a few counts. This chain connects TRBV29-1 to TRBJ1-2; 7 bases match TRBD1. The CDR3 is 13 residues long. The V and J ends lost 7 bases and 8 bases, in that order; junction bases with no gene match: 13. CDR1 is SQVTM, CDR2 ANQGSEA, per germline. CDR3 residues: CSATTGLRGGYTF. CDR3 nucleotide sequence: TGCAGCGCTACGACAGGGCTTAGGGGCGGCTACACCTTC.

The chain has TRBV30 and TRBJ2-5; the D gene is possibly TRBD2 (6 bases). Matching the DNA end better, TRBJ2-7 makes the J call doubtful. Germline values: CDR1 GTSNPN, CDR2 SVGIG (reference sequence). The CDR3 is 14 amino acids. CDR3 sequence: CAWSVKGLRYEQYF. The CDR3 nucleotides read TGTGCCTGGAGTGTAAAGGGACTGCGCTACGAGCAGTACTTC.

The chain combines TRBV7-9 with TRBJ1-4; D call uncertain. Per the germline V gene, CDR1 is SEHNR and CDR2 is FQNEAQ (reference sequence). The CDR3 runs to 14 residues. V lost 8 bases, J lost 8 bases, and 18 bases lay in between. Here the CDR3 DNA reads TGTGCCAGCTATCAATATCGAGGAAAGGAAAAACTGTTTTTT. Translation: CASYQYRGKEKLFF.

This clone appeared a few times. The junction departs from the called germline gene at one end, perhaps through a read error. This chain connects TRBV29-1 to TRBJ2-6; D possibly matches TRBD1 or TRBD2 (5 bases each). The CDR3 sequence is 12 residues long. Germline values: CDR1 SQVTM, CDR2 ANQGSEA. CDR3 sequence: CSVETGANGLTF. The CDR3 region has the DNA TGCAGCGTTGAGACCGGGGCCAACGGCCTGACTTTC.

The CDR3 loop is CASRALAGGILYEQYF. The CDR3 region has the DNA TGTGCCAGCAGGGCCCTAGCGGGAGGTATTCTCTACGAGCAGTACTTC. This sequence joins TRBV7-8 and TRBJ2-7, with TRBD2 matching over 11 bases. J lost 3 bases, V lost 6 bases, and 10 bases had no gene match. Germline V gene sequence: CDR1 SGHVS, CDR2 FQNEAQ. This CDR3 has 16 amino acids. The complete variable domain, with remaining parts taken from reference TRBV7-8 and TRBJ2-7, reads GAGVSQSPRYKVAKRGQDVALRCDPISGHVSLFWYQQALGQGPEFLTYFQNEAQLDKSGLPSDRFFAERPEGSVSTLKIQRTQQEDSAVYLCASRALAGGILYEQYFGPGTRLTVT.

This clone was seen a few times. The chain links TRBV7-2 to TRBJ2-7, with D possibly matching TRBD1 (5 bases). V was shortened by 4 bases and J by 6 bases, with 13 bases between the two germline ends. The CDR3 is 13 residues long. Germline CDR1 is SGHTA and CDR2 is FQGNSA. The CDR3 DNA reads TGTGCCAGCAGCTCTCCGGGTAGGGGCGAGCAGTACTTC. Translating gives CASSSPGRGEQYF.

J is TRBJ2-2 and V is TRBV9; tentative D call: TRBD2 (6 bases). CDR3 size: 16 residues. CDR1 and CDR2 from the germline V gene are SGDLS and YYNGEE. V was cut by 0 bases and J by 5 bases, with 14 bases left in between. The CDR3 DNA is TGTGCCAGCAGCGTAGGTCCAGCGGGTCGTACCGGGGAGCTGTTTTTT. Translating gives CASSVGPAGRTGELFF.

With respect to this clone: At one boundary the junction diverges from the germline segment, which might be a read error. The genes are TRBV30 and TRBJ2-7; possibly TRBD1 or TRBD2 for D (5 bases each). CDR1 and CDR2 from the germline V gene are GTSNPN and SVGIG (reference sequence). This CDR3 is 11 amino acids long. Written as DNA, the CDR3 is TGTGCCTGGAGGCAGACAGAGCGGCTGTCCTTC. Protein product: CAWRQTERLSF.

This clone was observed a handful of times. This chain connects TRBV4-1 to TRBJ2-7; D is unresolved. Trimming removed 1 base from V and 1 base from J, with 5 bases in between. CDR1 is MGHRA and CDR2 is YSYEKL in the germline V gene. The CDR3 contains 13 residues. CDR3 DNA sequence: TGCGCCAGCAGCCAAGTCCTATCCTACGAGCAGTACTTC. Residues: CASSQVLSYEQYF.

The CDR3 region is CASSELAGDANYEQYF. In DNA form, the CDR3 reads TGTGCCAGCAGCGAACTAGCGGGAGACGCTAACTACGAGCAGTACTTC. This chain uses TRBV28 with TRBJ2-7, with 11 bases fitting TRBD2. Germline loops: CDR1 MDHEN, CDR2 SYDVKM. V trimming: 6 bases; J trimming: 3 bases; junction bases outside the gene matches: 10. The length of the CDR3 is 16 residues.

This clone has just a few counts. This chain connects TRBV7-9 to TRBJ2-3; D is ambiguous. The CDR3 extends over 14 amino acids. Trimming took 5 bases from V and 0 from J, leaving 9 bases between them. Germline V gene data show CDR1 as SEHNR and CDR2 as FQNEAQ (reference sequence). The CDR3 loop reads CASSRAESTDTQYF. The CDR3 bases are TGTGCCAGCAGCCGCGCCGAAAGCACAGATACGCAGTATTTT.

V usage is TRBV2 and J usage is TRBJ1-5; tentative D call: TRBD1 (5 bases). V lost 7 bases to trimming and J lost 1 base, with 11 bases between them. The CDR3 is made up of 14 amino acids. The V gene's germline CDR1 is SNHLY and CDR2 FYNNEI. CDR3 residues: CASKRGWSNQPQHF. Here the CDR3 DNA reads TGTGCCAGCAAAAGGGGTTGGAGCAATCAGCCCCAGCATTTT.

The chain uses TRBV7-2 and TRBJ2-7, with TRBD2 matching 11 bases. Germline loops: CDR1 SGHTA, CDR2 FQGNSA. V trimming: 5 bases; J trimming: 4 bases; junction bases outside the gene matches: 7. CDR3 length equals 15 residues. The CDR3 DNA sequence: TGTGCCAGCAGCGAGACTAGCGGGACATTTTACGAGCAGTACTTC. Its protein is CASSETSGTFYEQYF.

The genes are TRBV30 and TRBJ2-6, with TRBD1 matching over 8 bases. The CDR3 runs to 20 residues. Germline trimming cut 1 base from V and 3 bases from J; bases unmatched to any gene: 17. Per the germline V gene, CDR1 is GTSNPN and CDR2 is SVGIG (reference sequence). CDR3 protein: CAWSARSGAQGAFGANVLTF. The CDR3 coding sequence is TGTGCCTGGAGTGCTCGGAGCGGAGCGCAGGGGGCATTTGGGGCCAACGTCCTGACTTTC.

This clone turned up a few times. This chain joins TRBV30 and TRBJ2-5; D is possibly TRBD1 or TRBD2 (6 bases each). Trimming stripped 1 base from V and 4 bases from J, with 19 bases between. Germline lookup yields CDR1 GTSNPN and CDR2 SVGIG (reference sequence). The CDR3 length is 16 residues. The CDR3 loop is CAWSGLGGRARETQYF. CDR3 sequence (DNA): TGTGCCTGGAGTGGGTTGGGGGGCCGCGCACGAGAGACCCAGTACTTC.

The rearrangement uses TRBV4-3 and TRBJ2-7, with TRBD2 matching over 12 bases. J was trimmed by 4 bases and V by 1 base; bases with no gene match: 2. Germline V gives CDR1 LGHNA, CDR2 YSLEER. CDR3 length: 15 residues. CDR3 DNA sequence: TGCGCCAGCAGCCAAGGACTAGCGGGAGCGTACGAGCAGTACTTC. This translates into CASSQGLAGAYEQYF.

The genes are TRBV7-2 and TRBJ2-2; D tentatively reads TRBD1 or TRBD2 (5 bases each). This CDR3 is built from 15 residues. CDR1 is SGHTA and CDR2 is FQGNSA in the germline V gene. Trimming stripped 5 bases from V and 4 bases from J, with 14 bases between. The CDR3 region is CASSPGTSVTGELFF. The CDR3 DNA sequence: TGTGCCAGCAGCCCTGGGACGTCTGTCACCGGGGAGCTGTTTTTT.

CDR3 nucleotides: TGTGCCAGCAGCCTTCTGACTAGCTCCGGCACAGATACGCAGTATTTT. Amino acid sequence: CASSLLTSSGTDTQYF. The J gene is TRBJ2-3, the V gene TRBV7-9, with 7 bases matching TRBD2. The ends lost 5 bases at V and 1 base at J; junction bases unmatched: 9. The V gene's germline CDR1 is SEHNR and CDR2 FQNEAQ (reference sequence). CDR3 size: 16 residues. The complete variable domain, with remaining parts taken from reference TRBV7-9 and TRBJ2-3, reads DTGVSQNPRHKITKRGQNVTFRCDPISEHNRLYWYRQTLGQGPEFLTYFQNEAQLEKSRLLSDRFSAERPKGSFSTLEIQRTEQGDSAMYLCASSLLTSSGTDTQYFGPGTRLTVL.

V is TRBV10-3 and J is TRBJ2-1; 7 positions agree with TRBD2. CDR1 and CDR2 from the germline V gene are ENHRY and SYGVKD. Losses at the gene ends were 6 bases for V and 4 bases for J; bases not matched to a gene: 9. This CDR3 is built from 15 residues. CDR3 protein: CAIRRRLAEYNEQFF. In nucleotides, the CDR3 is TGTGCCATCAGACGACGCCTAGCGGAGTACAATGAGCAGTTCTTC.